Given below is one T cell receptor beta chain in context. Authors' methods: The assay estimated nucleated cells by amplifying reference gene primers. Method: immunoSEQ multiplex PCR; TCRdb's copy keeps in-frame clones and lacks some. The DNA gave D and trimming, while V, J and clone size come from that table. The repertoire includes roughly 150,000 clones, roughly 84% of them detected once, and approximately 5.3% sits in the top ten. Participants' reported clinical history set cohort assignment. The sample belongs to a study of blood T cell repertoires in COVID-19. Study-level background: The samples span acute and convalescent COVID-19 from the United States, Italy and Spain. From T cells, B-cell-depleted T cells, or PBMCs came the material, which was cDNA or gDNA.

Germline CDR1 SEHNR, CDR2 FQNEAQ (reference sequence). The V gene end was trimmed by 4 bases and the J gene end by 9 bases; junction bases not matched to a gene: 9. The CDR3 is made up of 14 amino acids. The TCR comes from a man between 65 and 85 years old who had been exposed to COVID-19. The chain employs TRBV7-9 and TRBJ1-5; TRBD1 agrees at 7 bases. The sequenced material came from PBMCs or T cells enriched from blood (not recorded which). DNA for the CDR3: TGTGCCAGCAGCTCAAGACAGGGCCCGGGGCCCCAGCATTTT. It is translated as CASSSRQGPGPQHF.